This T cell receptor (beta chain) appears in the sequencing data of a study of metastatic and nonmetastatic thyroid tumors. This clone was seen just once. Patients had received no treatment of any kind before thyroid surgery. TCRdb reassembled clones from the PCR reads with MiXCR. The sample lists about 38,000 clones, 40% to 55% occurring once. The material sequenced was tumor tissue. This TCR derives from a male donor with papillary thyroid cancer or a benign thyroid nodule (not recorded which). Some clones in this sample may be carry-over from other donors' samples.

CDR3: CSAPTGSNQPQHF. CDR3 bases: TGCAGTGCGCCGACAGGGTCAAATCAGCCCCAGCATTTT. The chain carries TRBV20-1 and TRBJ1-5; 7 bases fit TRBD1. CDR1 is DFQATT and CDR2 is SNEGSKA in the germline V gene (reference sequence). The CDR3 consists of 13 residues. After removal of 6 bases from V and 4 bases from J, the junction contained 6 bases not matched to a gene.